This T cell receptor (beta chain) was captured in a study of molecular identifiers for immune sequencing clone quantification. Input for naive CD8 libraries was 20,000 to 1,000,000 sorted cells; the RNA fraction used was 10%, 30% or 50%. The authors sorted naive CD8 T cells as CD8+CD4-CCR7+CD45RA+. The authors built bulk TCR libraries by previously described methods with listed TCR primers. TCRdb redid the calling of the PCR reads with MiXCR, one entry per CDR3 protein. The sample records over 60,000 distinct CDR3 sequences, under 20% being singletons. This clonotype has at least ten counts. This CDR3 spans 13 amino acids. Trimming stripped 7 bases from V and 0 bases from J, with 7 bases between. Per germline, CDR1 LNHDA and CDR2 SQIVND (reference sequence).

V is TRBV19 and J is TRBJ1-3; D remains unclear. This clonotype was obtained from a human donor in good health. Some libraries in this study had Jurkat cell RNA spiked in. Sequenced material: naive CD8+ T cells from blood, with Jurkat cell RNA spiked in. The subset here: FACS-sorted CD8+CD4-CCR7+CD45RA+ naive T cells. CDR3 in amino acids: CASIKSSGNTIYF. In DNA, the CDR3 is TGTGCCAGTATAAAGAGCTCTGGAAACACCATATATTTT.